Following are 21 T cell receptor beta chains from one sample sequenced in a study of CD8+CD57+ T cells in acquired aplastic anemia. All sequencing subjects had displayed CD8+CD57+ cell expansion on flow cytometry. Template material for TCR beta VDJ and CDR3 profiling consisted of genomic DNA. TCRdb reprocessed the reads with MiXCR, giving one entry per CDR3 protein. The sample records 180,000 or so distinct CDR3 sequences, less than 60% being singletons. Material for sequencing was sorted CD4+, CD8+, or CD8+CD57+ T cells (not recorded which) from PBMCs. Receptors were obtained from a human donor with aplastic anemia.

This clonotype was seen only once. J is TRBJ2-2 and V is TRBV5-5, with D hard to call. The CDR3 has 15 amino acids. V was pared by 0 bases and J by 6 bases, with 12 bases between. Germline V gene sequence: CDR1 SGHKS, CDR2 YYEKEE (reference sequence). The CDR3 DNA reads as TGTGCCAGCAGCTTGGCCGCTCTAGATTCCGGGGAGCTGTTTTTT. It codes for CASSLAALDSGELFF.

The rearrangement joins TRBV19 to TRBJ1-1, with D hard to call. The CDR3 consists of 14 residues. Trimming left V 3 bases short and J 3 bases short, with 11 bases between. Germline V gene data show CDR1 as LNHDA and CDR2 as SQIVND (reference sequence). DNA of the CDR3: TGTGCCAGTAGTATCGGCAGCTACTACACTGAAGCTTTCTTT. It codes for CASSIGSYYTEAFF.

This clonotype was seen repeatedly, ten times or more. The V and J genes are TRBV19 and TRBJ1-2; perhaps TRBD1 as D (6 bases). The CDR3 contains 13 residues. V was trimmed by 5 bases and J by 4 bases, leaving 11 bases between them. Germline values: CDR1 LNHDA, CDR2 SQIVND (reference sequence). The CDR3 loop reads CASSPEGVYGYTF. The DNA for the CDR3 is TGTGCCAGTAGTCCCGAGGGGGTCTATGGCTACACCTTC.

The chain has TRBV7-9 and TRBJ2-7; 7 nucleotides line up with TRBD2. From germline, CDR1 is SEHNR and CDR2 FQNEAQ (reference sequence). V lost 4 bases to trimming and J lost 2 bases; unmatched junction nucleotides: 5. The CDR3 extends over 14 amino acids. CDR3 protein: CASSSSGTTYEQYF. The CDR3 DNA reads as TGTGCCAGCAGCTCGTCCGGGACTACCTACGAGCAGTACTTC.

The chain couples TRBV29-1 to TRBJ1-2; the match to TRBD1 covers 7 bases. This CDR3 spans 13 amino acids. The ends lost 2 bases at V and 4 bases at J; junction bases unmatched: 4. Germline assignment: CDR1 SQVTM and CDR2 ANQGSEA. CDR3 nucleotide sequence: TGCAGCGTTGAATGGGCAGGGGGCTATGGCTACACCTTC. Protein product: CSVEWAGGYGYTF.

J is TRBJ1-4 and V is TRBV19; no definite D call. The germline gives CDR1 LNHDA, CDR2 SQIVND (reference sequence). Trimming took 6 bases from V and 4 from J, leaving 15 bases between them. This CDR3 has 15 amino acids. CDR3 coding DNA: TGTGCCAGTAGCCTAGACCGCTACGGTAATGAAAAACTGTTTTTT. Translation gives CASSLDRYGNEKLFF. Using reference TRBV19 and TRBJ1-4 for the parts outside the CDR3, the full variable domain is DGGITQSPKYLFRKEGQNVTLSCEQNLNHDAMYWYRQDPGQGLRLIYYSQIVNDFQKGDIAEGYSVSREKKESFPLTVTSAQKNPTAFYLCASSLDRYGNEKLFFGSGTQLSVL.

The chain combines TRBV10-3 with TRBJ1-1; the match to TRBD1 covers 8 bases. V lost 4 bases, J lost 3 bases, and 4 bases stayed unmatched. Per the germline V gene, CDR1 is ENHRY and CDR2 is SYGVKD. CDR3 length equals 14 residues. The CDR3 region has the DNA TGTGCCATCAGTGCCCAGGGGGCAGACACTGAAGCTTTCTTT. This translates into CAISAQGADTEAFF.

This chain's CDR3 is CASSEVGLAGGREQFF. DNA of the CDR3: TGTGCCAGCAGTGAGGTGGGACTAGCGGGGGGGCGTGAGCAGTTCTTC. The chain joins TRBV25-1 to TRBJ2-1; 16 nucleotides line up with TRBD2. The CDR3 covers 16 residues. Unmatched junction bases numbered 5, after V lost 3 bases and J lost 9 bases. In germline, CDR1 is MGHDK, CDR2 SYGVNS.

The chain employs TRBV24-1 and TRBJ2-5; 11 positions agree with TRBD1. CDR1 is KGHDR, CDR2 SFDVKD, per germline. Unmatched junction bases numbered 7, after V lost 3 bases and J lost 5 bases. The CDR3 is 16 amino acids. The CDR3 region is CATSDVLGTGGETQYF. DNA for the CDR3: TGTGCCACCAGTGATGTCCTCGGGACAGGGGGGGAGACCCAGTACTTC.

V gene TRBV30 combines with J gene TRBJ1-4, with 9 bases lining up with TRBD1. The CDR3 is 15 residues long. The V segment lost 3 bases and the J segment 7 bases; nucleotides outside the gene matches: 9. Germline lookup yields CDR1 GTSNPN and CDR2 SVGIG (reference sequence). CDR3 in DNA: TGTGCCTGGAGACCTCAGGGGGACAGGGTTGAAAAACTGTTTTTT. It encodes CAWRPQGDRVEKLFF.

V and J are TRBV7-2 and TRBJ1-5, with D possibly matching TRBD1 (6 bases). Germline loops: CDR1 SGHTA, CDR2 FQGNSA. The CDR3 runs 15 residues. V shed 6 bases and J shed 4 bases, with 16 bases lying between them. The CDR3 region has the DNA TGTGCCAGCAGACTAGCCCGAGGGGGGAATCAGCCCCAGCATTTT. Its translation: CASRLARGGNQPQHF.

The chain joins TRBV11-1 to TRBJ1-6, with a possible D match to TRBD1 (6 bases). Trimming took 1 base from V and 8 from J, leaving 15 bases between them. The CDR3 length is 16 residues. The V gene's germline CDR1 is SGHAT and CDR2 FQDESV (reference sequence). The CDR3 DNA reads as TGTGCCAGCAGCTTAGGGCCCGCAGGGGCTGATTCACCCCTCCACTTT. Protein product: CASSLGPAGADSPLHF.

CDR3: CASSPGQHFYGYTF. CDR3 nucleotide sequence: TGTGCCAGCAGTCCGGGACAACATTTCTATGGCTACACCTTC. V usage is TRBV28 and J usage is TRBJ1-2; D might be TRBD1 (6 bases). Germline V gives CDR1 MDHEN, CDR2 SYDVKM. Trimming cost V 5 bases and J 4 bases, with 14 bases left between them. The CDR3 totals 14 residues.

This clonotype was counted a single time. V and J are TRBV2 and TRBJ1-4, with D hard to call. The germline V gene has CDR1 SNHLY and CDR2 FYNNEI. CDR3 size: 13 residues. Trimming cost V 8 bases and J 8 bases, with 15 bases left between them. The DNA of the CDR3 is TGTGCCAGCGGGAGCAGAGGAGGGGAAAAACTGTTTTTT. It encodes CASGSRGGEKLFF.

This clonotype turned up a few times. This chain uses TRBV20-1 with TRBJ2-7; 11 bases align to TRBD1. The CDR3 spans 16 residues. Trimming took 3 bases from V and 0 from J; bases not matched to a gene: 7. Germline V CDR1 and CDR2: DFQATT, SNEGSKA (reference sequence). CDR3 protein: CSASRRDRGDSYEQYF. The CDR3 DNA sequence: TGCAGTGCTAGCCGCCGGGACAGGGGGGACTCCTACGAGCAGTACTTC.

This clonotype has ten or more counts. This chain joins TRBV29-1 and TRBJ2-3; D remains unclear. V was trimmed by 3 bases and J by 2 bases, leaving 9 bases between them. The germline V gene encodes CDR1 SQVTM and CDR2 ANQGSEA. The CDR3 covers 13 residues. CDR3: CSVDWQNTDTQYF. DNA of the CDR3: TGCAGCGTTGATTGGCAGAACACAGATACGCAGTATTTT.

This chain joins TRBV20-1 and TRBJ2-7; maybe TRBD1 (5 bases). V lost 1 base, J lost 5 bases, and 12 bases lay in between. CDR1 and CDR2 (germline): DFQATT, SNEGSKA (reference sequence). This CDR3 is built from 13 residues. CDR3 sequence (DNA): TGCAGTGCTAGAGCGGCAAACAGGAACGAGCAGTACTTC. As protein: CSARAANRNEQYF.

This clonotype was counted between two and nine times. This rearrangement joins TRBV11-2 to TRBJ2-3; D gene ambiguous. V was cut by 5 bases and J by 4 bases, with 16 bases left in between. Germline loops: CDR1 SGHAT, CDR2 FQNNGV. The CDR3 loop spans 15 amino acids. CDR3 amino acids: CASSPIRNSPDTQYF. The CDR3 DNA follows: TGTGCCAGCAGCCCAATAAGGAATTCACCAGATACGCAGTATTTT.

V usage is TRBV5-1 and J usage is TRBJ2-7; no reliable D call. The CDR3 is 15 residues long. V shed 7 bases and J shed 1 base, with 18 bases lying between them. Germline CDR1 reads SGHRS; CDR2 reads YFSETQ. The CDR3 DNA is TGCGCCAGCCGCCACGGGCAGGCGCCTTCCTACGAGCAGTACTTC. Residues: CASRHGQAPSYEQYF.

In its sample, this clonotype was seen many times. V gene TRBV20-1 combines with J gene TRBJ2-7; D is perhaps TRBD1 or TRBD2 (7 bases each). Trimming shortened V by 6 bases and J by 7 bases, and 13 bases separated the two germline ends. Germline assignment: CDR1 DFQATT and CDR2 SNEGSKA (reference sequence). CDR3 size: 11 residues. DNA of the CDR3: TGCAGTGCCAACAGGGGAGGGGAGCAGTACTTC. Its translation is CSANRGGEQYF.

The V call is TRBV2, the J call TRBJ2-3; D not certain. The CDR3 runs to 12 residues. V was pared by 6 bases and J by 4 bases, with 8 bases between. CDR1 SNHLY and CDR2 FYNNEI come from the germline V gene. Here the CDR3 reads CASSQSADTQYF. CDR3 coding DNA: TGTGCCAGCAGCCAATCGGCAGATACGCAGTATTTT.